The T cell receptor (beta chain) under discussion was sequenced for a study of beta chain features in type 1 diabetes. Of the isolated RNA, all was reverse transcribed, and so the sequenced material was expressed TCRB transcripts. Assay used: immunoSEQ multiplex PCR; TCRdb lists only in-frame clones, some missing. The data show 95,000 to 150,000 clones, roughly 15% seen once. To note about this clone: Its specificity is not known.

The length of the CDR3 is 13 residues. V was trimmed by 4 bases and J by 4 bases, leaving 13 bases between them. Germline values: CDR1 SQVTM, CDR2 ANQGSEA. Regarding the study as a whole: Researchers caution that PCR might favor shorter templates, equally among patients and controls. In every one of the four CD4+ subsets, TCRB CDR3s were moderately but significantly shorter in Type 1 diabetes patients.

This clonotype originated in a man aged 30 to 39 with type 1 diabetes. V is TRBV29-1 and J is TRBJ1-2; D is possibly TRBD1 (6 bases). Material: central memory CD4+ T cells from blood. CDR3 DNA: TGCAGCGTTGTACAGGGACCATCCTATGGCTACACCTTC. This sequence encodes CSVVQGPSYGYTF.